The source of this T cell receptor (beta chain) is a study of cytomegalovirus exposure and HLA in healthy donors. This CDR3 region has 13 residues. Between the trimmed V and J ends, which lost 4 bases and 0 bases, there was a span of 8 bases. Germline CDR1 SQVTM, CDR2 ANQGSEA. There were likely unrecorded immune exposures, though donors were nominally healthy when sampled. Use of 60 Vbeta and 13 Jbeta primers characterized the PCR. The assay was immunoSEQ multiplex PCR, and TCRdb's table has in-frame clones only and misses some. The data contain 150,000 to 160,000 clones, 60% to 75% of them singletons. Study outcomes and limitations: Compared with the roughly 670-donor mean, an Asian-associated ancestry cluster reportedly had fewer N-insertions, according to a later analysis. When the data were analyzed later, several of the most significant clusters appeared to be linked to common viral pathogens. Later genetic work tied a missense DCLRE1C variant to beta-chain V and J trimming.

With respect to this clone: The target antigen is unknown.

The sequence was collected from a man aged 18 to 29 in good health and CMV-seronegative. Sequenced: PBMCs. The V call is TRBV29-1, the J call TRBJ2-3; no clear D. The CDR3 DNA sequence: TGCAGCGTTGCGTCCCCTAGCACAGATACGCAGTATTTT. Its translation is CSVASPSTDTQYF.